Presented here are 21 T cell receptor beta chains from one specimen sequenced in a study of shared clonotypes between healthy human individuals. TCRdb's copy holds only in-frame clones and misses some; the assay was immunoSEQ multiplex PCR. The top ten clones hold roughly 1.7% of a sample with approximately 2,000,000 clones, around 93% of them seen once. Naive CD8 cells comprised CD45RO-negative, CCR7-positively selected cells, excluding terminally differentiated effector memory CD45RA+ cells. Input material: naive CD8+ T cells from PBMCs. The receptors stem from a young man in good health. Some clones in this sample may be carry-over from other donors' samples.

The J gene is TRBJ2-1, the V gene TRBV5-1, with 7 bases that match TRBD2. Germline CDR1 is SGHRS and CDR2 is YFSETQ. CDR3 size: 17 residues. Unmatched junction bases numbered 12, after V lost 2 bases and J lost 4 bases. The CDR3 DNA sequence: TGCGCCAGCAGCTTTACCCCGTCCGGGGGAGGGTACAATGAGCAGTTCTTC. Translated, it gives CASSFTPSGGGYNEQFF.

The chain uses TRBV10-3 and TRBJ2-1, with TRBD2 matching over 11 bases. This CDR3 is 16 amino acids long. Trimming took 0 bases from V and 7 from J; bases not matched to a gene: 5. Per the germline V gene, CDR1 is ENHRY and CDR2 is SYGVKD. Here the CDR3 DNA reads TGTGCCATCAGTGAGTCACTAGCGGGAGTGGGGAATGAGCAGTTCTTC. Translation: CAISESLAGVGNEQFF.

V is TRBV19 and J is TRBJ1-1; 7 bases agree with TRBD1. Trimming removed 3 bases from V and 1 base from J; junction bases left unmatched: 5. Germline values: CDR1 LNHDA, CDR2 SQIVND (reference sequence). The CDR3 covers 15 residues. CDR3 sequence: CASSMGAGGNTEAFF. In DNA, the CDR3 is TGTGCCAGTAGTATGGGGGCAGGGGGGAACACTGAAGCTTTCTTT. The full variable domain, rest sourced from reference TRBV19 and TRBJ1-1, is DGGITQSPKYLFRKEGQNVTLSCEQNLNHDAMYWYRQDPGQGLRLIYYSQIVNDFQKGDIAEGYSVSREKKESFPLTVTSAQKNPTAFYLCASSMGAGGNTEAFFGQGTRLTVV.

The chain combines TRBV25-1 with TRBJ1-1, with D tentatively TRBD1 (6 bases). CDR1 and CDR2 (germline): MGHDK, SYGVNS. This CDR3 has 16 amino acids. V gave up 1 base and J gave up 0 bases, with 12 bases separating them. CDR3 nucleotide sequence: TGTGCCAGCAGTGAATGGGGGGGACATCTGAACACTGAAGCTTTCTTT. Protein sequence: CASSEWGGHLNTEAFF.

V is TRBV15 and J is TRBJ2-3; the D gene is possibly TRBD1 (6 bases). V dropped 3 bases and J dropped 3 bases, with 13 bases sitting between them. Germline values: CDR1 LNHNV, CDR2 YYDKDF (reference sequence). The CDR3 totals 15 residues. This chain's CDR3 is CATSRRGIGTDTQYF. The CDR3 nucleotides are TGTGCCACCAGCAGGAGGGGGATCGGGACAGATACGCAGTATTTT. The full variable domain, with the rest looked up from reference TRBV15 and TRBJ2-3, is DAMVIQNPRYQVTQFGKPVTLSCSQTLNHNVMYWYQQKSSQAPKLLFHYYDKDFNNEADTPDNFQSRRPNTSFCFLDIRSPGLGDTAMYLCATSRRGIGTDTQYFGPGTRLTVL.

J is TRBJ2-3 and V is TRBV9, with 9 bases fitting TRBD2. CDR1 is SGDLS, CDR2 YYNGEE, per germline. J gave up 1 base and V 0 bases, and 6 bases lay outside the gene matches. CDR3 length: 17 residues. DNA for the CDR3: TGTGCCAGCAGCGTAGGAACCCGACTAGCGGGCACAGATACGCAGTATTTT. Protein: CASSVGTRLAGTDTQYF.

V gene TRBV6-1 combines with J gene TRBJ2-7; 8 bases are shared with TRBD2. Germline loops: CDR1 MNHNS, CDR2 SASEGT. With 4 bases clipped from V and 3 bases from J, the junction kept 11 bases outside the gene matches. The CDR3 runs to 16 residues. CDR3 in DNA: TGTGCCAGCAGTGCGTCACTAGCGGTAACGAACTACGAGCAGTACTTC. Encoded protein: CASSASLAVTNYEQYF.

In regard to this clone: Other nucleotide sequences in the sample specify the same CDR3. The chain uses TRBV9 and TRBJ2-1; TRBD2 agrees at 9 bases. The CDR3 runs to 15 residues. V lost 2 bases and J lost 6; bases outside the gene matches: 6. The germline gives CDR1 SGDLS, CDR2 YYNGEE. CDR3 in DNA: TGTGCCAGCAGCGTCGCGGGAGGGCCCGGCAATGAGCAGTTCTTC. Translated, it gives CASSVAGGPGNEQFF.

The chain is built from TRBV27 and TRBJ2-6; D is uncertain. The CDR3 spans 14 residues. The germline V gene has CDR1 MNHEY and CDR2 SMNVEV (reference sequence). V lost 7 bases and J lost 2, with 9 bases in between. CDR3 in DNA: TGTGCCAGCACCTCAAGAGCTGGGGCCAACGTCCTGACTTTC. Translated: CASTSRAGANVLTF.

The rearrangement uses TRBV7-9 and TRBJ1-5; tentative D call: TRBD1 (5 bases). V lost 2 bases and J 4 bases, leaving 9 bases between the germline ends. CDR3 length equals 14 residues. The germline V gene has CDR1 SEHNR and CDR2 FQNEAQ (reference sequence). Here the CDR3 DNA reads TGTGCCAGCAGCTTACCAGGGTTGAATCAGCCCCAGCATTTT. Amino acid sequence: CASSLPGLNQPQHF.

The V call is TRBV5-1, the J call TRBJ2-2; D is perhaps TRBD2 (5 bases). The CDR3 totals 17 residues. The ends were cut back, 1 base at V and 0 bases at J, with 13 bases in the middle. From germline, CDR1 is SGHRS and CDR2 YFSETQ. CDR3 in amino acids: CASSLSTRPANTGELFF. The CDR3 region has the DNA TGCGCCAGCAGCTTGTCCACTAGACCAGCGAACACCGGGGAGCTGTTTTTT.

CDR3 residues: CASRSVGGELFF. The CDR3 DNA reads TGTGCCAGCAGGTCCGTAGGCGGGGAGCTGTTTTTT. V and J are TRBV6-5 and TRBJ2-2; D uncertain. Trimming took 6 bases from V and 7 from J, leaving 9 bases between them. Germline-derived CDR1 and CDR2 are MNHEY and SVGAGI. This CDR3 is 12 amino acids long.

The chain couples TRBV5-1 to TRBJ2-3; 9 positions match TRBD2. J lost 1 base, V lost 4 bases, and 10 bases had no gene match. The CDR3 consists of 17 residues. Looked up from germline, CDR1 is SGHRS and CDR2 is YFSETQ. The DNA for the CDR3 is TGCGCCAGCAGCCCTTCTCCGCGGGAGGGTCGCACAGATACGCAGTATTTT. It yields the protein CASSPSPREGRTDTQYF.

The chain has TRBV7-9 and TRBJ2-7; 7 positions agree with TRBD1. CDR3 length: 15 amino acids. CDR1 is SEHNR and CDR2 is FQNEAQ in the germline V gene (reference sequence). J was trimmed by 7 bases and V by 1 base; bases with no gene match: 10. CDR3 in amino acids: CASSLEITGAEEQYF. DNA for the CDR3: TGTGCCAGCAGCTTAGAAATTACAGGGGCGGAAGAGCAGTACTTC.

The count of this clone is one. J is TRBJ1-1 and V is TRBV7-9; D is undetermined. CDR1 is SEHNR and CDR2 is FQNEAQ in the germline V gene (reference sequence). This CDR3 has 14 residues. Trimming pared 6 bases from V and 0 bases from J, leaving 11 bases between. CDR3 region: CASRTTDLNTEAFF. The DNA for the CDR3 is TGTGCCAGCAGGACGACGGATTTGAACACTGAAGCTTTCTTT.

J is TRBJ1-1 and V is TRBV6-6; maybe TRBD1 (5 bases). Trimming shortened V by 6 bases and J by 1 base, and 12 bases separated the two germline ends. The CDR3 loop spans 14 amino acids. Looked up from germline, CDR1 is MNHNY and CDR2 is SVGAGI (reference sequence). The CDR3 DNA follows: TGTGCCAGCAGACAAGGGGCAGAGAACACTGAAGCTTTCTTT. Translated, it gives CASRQGAENTEAFF.

This chain links TRBV6-6 with TRBJ1-2, with D hard to call. Looked up from germline, CDR1 is MNHNY and CDR2 is SVGAGI (reference sequence). Trimming cost V 5 bases and J 8 bases, with 15 bases left between them. The CDR3 covers 13 residues. The CDR3 DNA follows: TGTGCCAGCAGTCCCTCAAGGGCGGAGGGCTACACCTTC. It codes for CASSPSRAEGYTF.

The V gene is TRBV9, the J gene TRBJ2-7, with 9 bases lining up with TRBD1. Trimming removed 0 bases from V and 1 base from J; junction bases left unmatched: 5. Germline loops: CDR1 SGDLS, CDR2 YYNGEE. The CDR3 runs to 16 residues. CDR3 region: CASSVDPGTGSYEQYF. The CDR3 DNA sequence: TGTGCCAGCAGCGTAGACCCCGGGACAGGGTCCTACGAGCAGTACTTC.

This chain connects TRBV28 to TRBJ2-1; TRBD2 matches at 11 bases. This CDR3 has 15 residues. Germline lookup yields CDR1 MDHEN and CDR2 SYDVKM. V lost 7 bases, J lost 5 bases, and 7 bases stayed unmatched. The CDR3 spells CASTLLAGANNEQFF. The CDR3 DNA follows: TGTGCCAGCACCTTACTAGCGGGAGCCAACAATGAGCAGTTCTTC.

The V gene is TRBV7-8, the J gene TRBJ2-7; 12 bases map to TRBD2. This CDR3 contains 15 residues. Trimming removed 6 bases from V and 5 bases from J; junction bases left unmatched: 8. CDR1 is SGHVS, CDR2 FQNEAQ, per germline. The CDR3 DNA follows: TGTGCCAGCAGTCTAGCGGGAGGGGGGCGAGACGAGCAGTACTTC. Translated: CASSLAGGGRDEQYF.

This clone was observed a few times. Other DNA sequences in the sample encode the same CDR3. The gene calls are TRBV6-5 and TRBJ2-7; D unresolved. The V and J ends lost 0 bases and 3 bases respectively, with 9 bases between them. Germline CDR1 reads MNHEY; CDR2 reads SVGAGI. The CDR3 totals 14 residues. CDR3 DNA: TGTGCCAGCAGTTACTCGGGCAGCAGCTACGAGCAGTACTTC. This sequence encodes CASSYSGSSYEQYF.